The sample holds many counts of the clone carrying this T cell receptor (beta chain). The V segment lost 5 bases and the J segment 5 bases; nucleotides outside the gene matches: 15. Looked up from germline, CDR1 is LNHNV and CDR2 is YYDKDF (reference sequence). The CDR3 contains 18 residues. MiXCR, run by TCRdb on the 5' RACE reads, gives a single entry per CDR3 protein. The table records over 50,000 distinct CDR3 sequences, under 7.5% of them present only once. Time point meaning: sample taken at primary tumor resection. The sample comes from a study of spatial heterogeneity in lung cancer. Across the whole study: For the average unique TCR and UMI combination, more than 8.5 occurrences appeared in raw reads.

This receptor was identified in a female donor with early-stage non-small cell lung cancer. The J gene is TRBJ2-5, the V gene TRBV15; TRBD2 matches at 12 bases. The sample in question was PBMCs, obtained at surgery. The CDR3 region is CATSRGARGLAGGETQYF. The CDR3 DNA reads TGTGCCACCAGCCGAGGGGCACGTGGGCTAGCGGGAGGGGAGACCCAGTACTTC.